The 15 T cell receptor beta chains below all came from one sample that was sequenced in a study of brain T cells in children with intractable seizures. Clones were sequenced by immunoSEQ multiplex PCR, and TCRdb holds only the in-frame ones, with some missing. The data contain roughly 69,000 clones, 95% to 96% of them singletons. The sample in question was peripheral blood, obtained at surgery. The receptors stem from a boy younger than two with focal cortical dysplasia and intractable seizures.

The rearrangement uses TRBV4-3 and TRBJ2-5; 8 bases agree with TRBD2. The CDR3 totals 15 residues. The V segment lost 1 base and the J segment 2 bases; nucleotides outside the gene matches: 3. Germline V gives CDR1 LGHNA, CDR2 YSLEER. The DNA for the CDR3 is TGCGCCAGCAGCCAAGTAACTAGCGGACAAGAGACCCAGTACTTC. Its translation: CASSQVTSGQETQYF.

This clone was counted only a few times. In DNA, the CDR3 is TGTGCCAGTAGTATTACGGGGACAGATACGCAGTATTTT. Protein product: CASSITGTDTQYF. J is TRBJ2-3 and V is TRBV19, with D maybe TRBD2 (5 bases). Looked up from germline, CDR1 is LNHDA and CDR2 is SQIVND (reference sequence). This CDR3 has 13 residues. V was shortened by 3 bases and J by 3 bases, with 7 bases between the two germline ends. The full variable domain, rest sourced from reference TRBV19 and TRBJ2-3, is DGGITQSPKYLFRKEGQNVTLSCEQNLNHDAMYWYRQDPGQGLRLIYYSQIVNDFQKGDIAEGYSVSREKKESFPLTVTSAQKNPTAFYLCASSITGTDTQYFGPGTRLTVL.

The CDR3 reads CASGDQETQYF. The CDR3 DNA sequence: TGTGCCAGCGGAGATCAAGAGACCCAGTACTTC. The gene calls are TRBV5-4 and TRBJ2-5; no firm D call. The germline V and J ends were trimmed by 7 bases and 2 bases, with 6 bases remaining between them. This CDR3 has 11 residues. Germline assignment: CDR1 SGHNT and CDR2 YYREEE (reference sequence).

V gene TRBV5-1 combines with J gene TRBJ2-5; tentative D call: TRBD2 (6 bases). Germline V lookup: CDR1 SGHRS, CDR2 YFSETQ. This CDR3 comprises 13 residues. Trimming cost V 4 bases and J 5 bases, with 12 bases left between them. This CDR3 is CASSEGLGETQYF. DNA of the CDR3: TGCGCCAGCAGCGAGGGACTCGGGGAGACCCAGTACTTC.

This sequence joins TRBV2 and TRBJ2-3; D not resolved. There are 15 residues in the CDR3. V was cut by 2 bases and J by 1 base, with 10 bases left in between. Germline V gives CDR1 SNHLY, CDR2 FYNNEI. This CDR3 reads CASSENHVGTDTQYF. In DNA, the CDR3 is TGTGCCAGCAGTGAAAACCACGTGGGCACAGATACGCAGTATTTT.

V and J are TRBV20-1 and TRBJ2-2, with 8 bases matching TRBD1. The CDR3 totals 15 residues. V dropped 3 bases and J dropped 4; count of bases not matched to a gene: 7. The V gene's germline CDR1 is DFQATT and CDR2 SNEGSKA (reference sequence). The CDR3 reads CSASFPDRGTGELFF. The DNA of the CDR3 is TGCAGTGCTAGTTTCCCAGACAGGGGCACCGGGGAGCTGTTTTTT.

The V and J genes are TRBV5-4 and TRBJ2-6; no definite D call. There are 15 residues in the CDR3. Germline loops: CDR1 SGHNT, CDR2 YYREEE (reference sequence). V was pared by 0 bases and J by 0 bases, with 4 bases between. DNA for the CDR3: TGTGCCAGCAGCTTGGACACCTCTGGGGCCAACGTCCTGACTTTC. It is translated as CASSLDTSGANVLTF.

The chain carries TRBV19 and TRBJ2-5; D could derive from TRBD1 or TRBD2 (5 bases each). Deletions cut 3 bases from V and 5 bases from J, with 10 bases between. Germline values: CDR1 LNHDA, CDR2 SQIVND (reference sequence). The CDR3 extends over 13 amino acids. DNA of the CDR3: TGTGCCAGTAGTATCCAAGAGGGGGAGACCCAGTACTTC. Its protein is CASSIQEGETQYF.

With regard to this clone: Other DNA sequences from this sample encode an identical CDR3 as well. V usage is TRBV9 and J usage is TRBJ2-1; TRBD2 matches at 8 bases. After removal of 5 bases from V and 0 bases from J, the junction contained 4 bases not matched to a gene. CDR3 length: 15 residues. Germline lookup yields CDR1 SGDLS and CDR2 YYNGEE. The CDR3 bases are TGTGCCAGCAGTCCCAGCGGGAGCTCCTACAATGAGCAGTTCTTC. It encodes CASSPSGSSYNEQFF.

This clone appeared a single time. The V call is TRBV10-3, the J call TRBJ1-2, with unresolved D. Germline values: CDR1 ENHRY, CDR2 SYGVKD. The CDR3 runs to 11 residues. Deletions cut 0 bases from V and 7 bases from J, with 3 bases between. The CDR3 protein is CAISESSGYTF. The CDR3 nucleotides read TGTGCCATCAGTGAGTCGAGTGGCTACACCTTC.

The rearrangement joins TRBV23-1 to TRBJ1-2; D is undetermined. TRBV23-1 is flagged as an ORF with uncertain function. V lost 6 bases and J 0 bases, leaving 11 bases between the germline ends. This CDR3 comprises 14 residues. The CDR3 region is CASSHSVANYGYTF. The CDR3 DNA is TGCGCCAGCAGCCACTCGGTTGCTAACTATGGCTACACCTTC.

The chain couples TRBV11-2 to TRBJ2-7; 11 bases align to TRBD2. Per germline, CDR1 SGHAT and CDR2 FQNNGV. V lost 0 bases and J lost 2; bases outside the gene matches: 9. The CDR3 spans 18 residues. CDR3 protein: CASSLDRFTSGGPYEQYF. The CDR3 DNA reads as TGTGCCAGCAGCTTAGATCGATTTACTAGCGGGGGACCCTACGAGCAGTACTTC.

The chain combines TRBV2 with TRBJ1-1; D uncertain. The CDR3 is 14 amino acids. The germline V gene encodes CDR1 SNHLY and CDR2 FYNNEI. The V gene lost 4 bases and the J gene lost 3 bases, with 12 bases spanning the gap. In nucleotides, the CDR3 is TGTGCCAGCAGTGCGGACGCCGGGTACACTGAAGCTTTCTTT. It encodes CASSADAGYTEAFF.

The chain is built from TRBV6-5 and TRBJ2-2; no clear D gene. CDR3 length: 13 residues. Trimming pared 7 bases from V and 5 bases from J, leaving 11 bases between. CDR1 is MNHEY and CDR2 is SVGAGI in the germline V gene. Here the CDR3 reads CASIPTGTGELFF. CDR3 bases: TGTGCCAGCATCCCTACCGGGACCGGGGAGCTGTTTTTT.

This chain uses TRBV3-1 (or the pseudogene TRBV3-2) with TRBJ1-5; maybe TRBD1 (5 bases). CDR1 and CDR2 (germline): LGHDT, YNNKEL (reference sequence). This CDR3 has 14 amino acids. V was cut by 4 bases and J by 7 bases, with 14 bases left in between. The CDR3 region is CASSPSWDGQPQHF. In nucleotides, the CDR3 is TGTGCCAGCAGCCCATCGTGGGACGGGCAGCCCCAGCATTTT.